These 6 T cell receptor beta chains came from one sample sequenced in a study of blood T cell repertoires in COVID-19. The repertoire was sequenced with immunoSEQ multiplex PCR; TCRdb's copy has only in-frame clones and lacks some. The sample lists about 120,000 clones, 80% to 90% seen once, with under 35% in the top ten. Specimen: peripheral blood. These receptors were collected from a man aged 65-85 years with active or convalescent COVID-19.

V and J are TRBV5-1 and TRBJ2-6; 7 nucleotides agree with TRBD1. Germline V gives CDR1 SGHRS, CDR2 YFSETQ. V was pared by 5 bases and J by 2 bases, with 7 bases of the junction left unmatched. The CDR3 consists of 16 residues. CDR3 nucleotides: TGCGCCAGCAGTTTTTACAGGGGAACTGGGGCCAACGTCCTGACTTTC. It is translated as CASSFYRGTGANVLTF.

The chain employs TRBV18 and TRBJ2-5, with TRBD2 identical over 8 bases. The CDR3 runs to 16 residues. CDR1 KGHSH and CDR2 LQKENI come from the germline V gene. V lost 2 bases, J lost 2 bases, and 7 bases stayed unmatched. The CDR3 region is CASSPGVAGPQETQYF. CDR3 bases: TGTGCCAGCTCACCAGGGGTAGCGGGGCCGCAAGAGACCCAGTACTTC.

The chain links TRBV18 to TRBJ1-4; unclear D gene. The CDR3 contains 14 residues. Trimming took 6 bases from V and 5 from J, leaving 13 bases between them. Germline V gene data show CDR1 as KGHSH and CDR2 as LQKENI. The CDR3 DNA reads as TGTGCCAGCTCGGGTTTGGCAGGCAATGAAAAACTGTTTTTT. This gives the protein CASSGLAGNEKLFF.

V usage is TRBV7-2 and J usage is TRBJ1-1, with D hard to call. The CDR3 runs 15 residues. Trimming shortened V by 5 bases and J by 0 bases, and 13 bases separated the two germline ends. Germline V gene lookup returns CDR1 SGHTA and CDR2 FQGNSA. DNA of the CDR3: TGTGCCAGCAGCACCAGCCTACAGATGAACACTGAAGCTTTCTTT. It codes for CASSTSLQMNTEAFF.

The J gene is TRBJ1-1, the V gene TRBV3-1 (or the pseudogene TRBV3-2), with D tentatively TRBD1 (6 bases). The length of the CDR3 is 14 residues. The germline V gene encodes CDR1 LGHDT and CDR2 YNNKEL (reference sequence). V lost 1 base, J lost 8 bases, and 14 bases lay in between. CDR3 in DNA: TGTGCCAGCAGCCAAGGGGTCAGGGGTATCGAAGCTTTCTTT. This translates into CASSQGVRGIEAFF.

As concerns this clone: The junction departs from germline at one end; a sequencing error may be responsible. The rearrangement links TRBV7-7 to TRBJ2-1, with D possibly TRBD2 on 6 matching bases. The CDR3 contains 14 residues. The germline CDR1 and CDR2 sequences are SSHAT and FNYEAQ (reference sequence). CDR3 bases: TGTGCTAGCAGCCTTACAACTAGCAAGGATGAGCAGTTCTTC. Translation gives CASSLTTSKDEQFF. The entire variable domain, with the rest obtained from reference TRBV7-7 and TRBJ2-1, is as follows: GAGVSQSPRYKVTKRGQDVTLRCDPISSHATLYWYQQALGQGPEFLTYFNYEAQPDKSGLPSDRFSAERPEGSISTLTIQRTEQRDSAMYRCASSLTTSKDEQFFGPGTRLTVL.